This T cell receptor beta chain was documented in a study of neoadjuvant anti-PD-1 for oral cavity cancer. Overall study context: Around day 43, patients without progression received a fourth nivolumab dose before surgery. Findings and limits, study-wide: Expansion of preexisting intratumoral clones was suggested to aid response.

The CDR3 totals 15 residues. V was shortened by 6 bases and J by 2 bases, with 14 bases between the two germline ends. The germline CDR1 and CDR2 sequences are MNHEY and SMNVEV (reference sequence). Noted time point: after neoadjuvant nivolumab, at surgical resection. The assay was immunoSEQ multiplex PCR, and TCRdb's table has in-frame clones only and misses some. Among thousands of clones listed, 50% to 65% were seen once. This clone showed up just a few times. Its antigen is unidentified. The receptor's source is a person between 40 and 85 years old with oral cavity squamous cell carcinoma. This chain uses TRBV27 with TRBJ1-5, with D maybe TRBD1 (5 bases). Sequencing was performed on tumor tissue, taken after nivolumab (anti-PD-1) treatment. CDR3 bases: TGTGCCAGCAGACTCATCGGGGCGGGCAATCAGCCCCAGCATTTT. This encodes CASRLIGAGNQPQHF.